Listed here are 10 T cell receptor beta chains from one sample, sequenced in a study of cytomegalovirus exposure and HLA in healthy donors. 60 Vbeta and 13 Jbeta primers were used in PCR. Using immunoSEQ multiplex PCR, the repertoire was profiled, and TCRdb retains in-frame clones only, with some absent. This table has 100,000 to 150,000 clones, about 84% appearing once. Sample: PBMCs. These receptors were collected from a man aged 18 to 30 in good health and CMV-seropositive.

This chain joins TRBV5-4 and TRBJ2-5, with 7 bases identical to TRBD1. The length of the CDR3 is 15 residues. Germline V lookup: CDR1 SGHNT, CDR2 YYREEE (reference sequence). V lost 2 bases to trimming and J lost 1 base; unmatched junction nucleotides: 5. CDR3 nucleotide sequence: TGTGCCAGCAGCTTTGACAGGGAGTCCCAAGAGACCCAGTACTTC. Its protein is CASSFDRESQETQYF.

This chain joins TRBV29-1 and TRBJ2-3; D perhaps matches TRBD1 (6 bases). V was clipped by 7 bases and J by 4 bases, with 15 bases between them. The germline CDR1 and CDR2 sequences are SQVTM and ANQGSEA. CDR3 size: 13 residues. CDR3 sequence (DNA): TGCAGCGCGGGACAATCGGAGCCAGATACGCAGTATTTT. It codes for CSAGQSEPDTQYF.

J is TRBJ2-2 and V is TRBV7-6; 7 nucleotides align to TRBD1. Germline lookup yields CDR1 SGHVS and CDR2 FNYEAQ. There are 14 residues in the CDR3. J lost 7 bases, V lost 5 bases, and 7 bases had no gene match. Here the CDR3 DNA reads TGTGCCAGCAGCCCCGACAGGGTCGACGGGGAGCTGTTTTTT. Residues: CASSPDRVDGELFF.

This clone was observed a few times. The chain joins TRBV5-1 to TRBJ2-7; no clear D. V dropped 3 bases and J dropped 7 bases, with 17 bases sitting between them. The CDR3 totals 14 residues. Per the germline V gene, CDR1 is SGHRS and CDR2 is YFSETQ. CDR3 protein: CASSSKSAVGEQYF. In DNA form, the CDR3 reads TGCGCCAGCAGCTCAAAATCAGCAGTCGGGGAGCAGTACTTC.

V gene TRBV4-1 combines with J gene TRBJ2-7; D remains ambiguous. Germline V gene sequence: CDR1 MGHRA, CDR2 YSYEKL. V lost 0 bases and J lost 2, with 17 bases in between. The CDR3 contains 17 residues. In DNA form, the CDR3 reads TGCGCCAGCAGCCAAGATTTGAAAACATCCTCCCCCTACGAGCAGTACTTC. Protein product: CASSQDLKTSSPYEQYF.

J is TRBJ1-3 and V is TRBV19; D ambiguous. The length of the CDR3 is 14 residues. Germline values: CDR1 LNHDA, CDR2 SQIVND (reference sequence). Trimming removed 2 bases at V and 3 bases at J, with 8 bases between. This chain's CDR3 is CASSISGIGNTIYF. Here the CDR3 DNA reads TGTGCCAGTAGTATATCAGGCATTGGAAACACCATATATTTT.

This clone was seen once. V is TRBV6-1 and J is TRBJ1-1; D remains ambiguous. The CDR3 length is 12 residues. CDR1 and CDR2 (germline): MNHNS, SASEGT. The germline V and J ends were trimmed by 6 bases and 2 bases, with 7 bases remaining between them. CDR3: CASRYRNTEAFF. The CDR3 DNA follows: TGTGCCAGCAGATACAGAAACACTGAAGCTTTCTTT.

DNA of the CDR3: TGTGCCAGCACCCTTTCGAGGGAAGACTATGGCTACACCTTC. Its translation: CASTLSREDYGYTF. V gene TRBV7-9 combines with J gene TRBJ1-2, with unresolved D. The germline gives CDR1 SEHNR, CDR2 FQNEAQ (reference sequence). Trimming pared 7 bases from V and 3 bases from J, leaving 15 bases between. The CDR3 runs to 14 residues.

The V gene is TRBV9, the J gene TRBJ1-6, with 10 positions matching TRBD1. The V gene end was trimmed by 2 bases and the J gene end by 7 bases; junction bases not matched to a gene: 3. CDR1 and CDR2 (germline): SGDLS, YYNGEE. The CDR3 extends over 15 amino acids. The CDR3 loop reads CASSVGGQGNSPLHF. The CDR3 DNA sequence: TGTGCCAGCAGCGTCGGGGGACAGGGGAATTCACCCCTCCACTTT.

CDR3 region: CASSEERQSDGYTF. CDR3 DNA sequence: TGTGCCAGCAGTGAAGAGAGACAGTCCGATGGCTACACCTTC. The gene calls are TRBV2 and TRBJ1-2; weak D call: TRBD1 (5 bases). The germline gives CDR1 SNHLY, CDR2 FYNNEI. V shed 1 base and J shed 6 bases, with 12 bases lying between them. CDR3 size: 14 residues.